The 6 T cell receptor beta chains given below trace back to one sample, sequenced in a study of blood T cell repertoires in COVID-19. Sequenced by immunoSEQ multiplex PCR; TCRdb stores in-frame clones only, minus some. The table lists 110,000 to 150,000 clones, 79% of them singletons. The sequencing sample was made of peripheral blood. The receptors originated from a man in his fifties with active or convalescent COVID-19.

This clone was counted once. This chain joins TRBV6-1 and TRBJ2-1; 14 bases are a match to TRBD2. V lost 4 bases, J lost 0 bases, and 5 bases stayed unmatched. Germline lookup yields CDR1 MNHNS and CDR2 SASEGT. The CDR3 consists of 18 residues. CDR3 region: CASSGGTSGSYSYNEQFF. The CDR3 coding sequence is TGTGCCAGCAGTGGAGGGACTAGCGGGAGTTACTCCTACAATGAGCAGTTCTTC.

V usage is TRBV9 and J usage is TRBJ2-2; a possible D gene is TRBD1 (5 bases). CDR1 is SGDLS, CDR2 YYNGEE, per germline. Trimming removed 9 bases at V and 3 bases at J, with 9 bases between. This CDR3 comprises 12 residues. The CDR3 loop reads CATTTDTGELFF. The CDR3 region has the DNA TGTGCCACCACGACAGACACCGGGGAGCTGTTTTTT.

V gene TRBV12-5 combines with J gene TRBJ1-2, with D unclear. The ends were cut back, 1 base at V and 2 bases at J, with 14 bases in the middle. Germline CDR1 reads LGHNT; CDR2 reads FRNRAP. The CDR3 contains 16 residues. The CDR3 region is CASGLDRGRGNYGYTF. The CDR3 DNA follows: TGTGCTAGTGGTTTGGATCGGGGAAGAGGAAACTATGGCTACACCTTC.

The rearrangement links TRBV11-1 to TRBJ1-2; possibly TRBD1 for D (5 bases). Germline V lookup: CDR1 SGHAT, CDR2 FQDESV (reference sequence). The CDR3 spans 15 residues. V was cut by 1 base and J by 0 bases, with 9 bases left in between. CDR3: CASSLGGRANYGYTF. For the CDR3, the DNA is TGTGCCAGCAGCTTAGGCGGCAGGGCTAACTATGGCTACACCTTC.

This clone was observed at least ten times. The chain uses TRBV7-8 and TRBJ1-5, with D maybe TRBD1 (5 bases). From germline, CDR1 is SGHVS and CDR2 FQNEAQ. The CDR3 consists of 13 residues. Trimming left V 4 bases short and J 6 bases short, with 10 bases between. The CDR3 here is CASSSGGRQPQHF. The DNA for the CDR3 is TGTGCCAGCAGCTCCGGGGGACGTCAGCCCCAGCATTTT.

The genes are TRBV28 and TRBJ1-2, with a weak D call TRBD1 (5 bases). This CDR3 has 17 amino acids. Germline V gene lookup returns CDR1 MDHEN and CDR2 SYDVKM. V shed 2 bases and J shed 3 bases, with 19 bases lying between them. The CDR3 DNA reads TGTGCCAGCAGTTTAGGTCGCTGGGGGAGGTTGCACTATGGCTACACCTTC. It codes for CASSLGRWGRLHYGYTF.